These T cell receptor beta chains were read from a single sample in a study of T cells after posttransplantation cyclophosphamide. Clones were read by immunoSEQ multiplex PCR, and TCRdb kept only the in-frame ones, dropping some. Captured here are under 50,000 clones, none seen once; the top ten comprise about 2.2%. Input material: PBMCs. These receptors originate from a man aged 35 to 55 in good health, CMV-negative, and a related stem cell transplant donor. CDR3s include the opening cysteine and the closing phenylalanine or tryptophan. Fields, in order: J gene, V gene, CDR3 protein.

TRBJ1-2	TRBV28	CASAREGRGVYGYTF
TRBJ2-7	TRBV7-7	CASSLASGDEQYF
TRBJ2-7	TRBV25-1	CASSEGTGSSYEQYF
TRBJ2-7	TRBV19	CASSANSNSYEQYF
TRBJ1-5	TRBV19	CASNPDSSYLQPQHF
TRBJ2-7	TRBV7-9	CASSLRQGVPYEQYF
TRBJ2-3	TRBV7-2	CASSLGGLAGGSSDTQYF
TRBJ2-7	TRBV5-1	CASSLDRYEQYF
TRBJ2-7	TRBV6-6	CASSYPLSGRGAEQYF
TRBJ2-1	TRBV11-1	CASSFDGTSYYNEQFF
TRBJ2-1	TRBV13	CASSLPHNSYNEQFF
TRBJ2-3	TRBV7-8	CASSGVVAGTDTQYF
TRBJ1-2	TRBV7-9	CASSLVAGPYGYTF
TRBJ2-7	TRBV7-9	CASSFLGHRPSGRPYEQYF
TRBJ2-5	TRBV2	CASGGASGSTETQYF
TRBJ1-1	TRBV15	CATSSQGSLGTEAFF
TRBJ2-3	TRBV7-2	CASSLRGGNVDTQYF
TRBJ2-3	TRBV10-3	CAISPGTSVTDTQYF
TRBJ1-1	TRBV5-1	CASSLDSPFKMNTEAFF
TRBJ2-7	TRBV28	CAIRPPGAYEQYF
TRBJ2-1	TRBV7-6	CASSLGAGGNEQFF
TRBJ1-6	TRBV28	CASSLGQGNSPLHF
TRBJ2-7	TRBV7-2	CASSVSGKTYEQYF
TRBJ2-7	TRBV11-1	CASTPRGQGVSYEQYF
TRBJ2-7	TRBV27	CASSGGPYEQYF
TRBJ1-2	TRBV28	CASSSGDSYRNYGYTF
.	TRBV28	CASSYTGTAYEQYF
TRBJ2-1	TRBV28	CTSFRPGTGGWDNEQFF
TRBJ2-3	TRBV7-2	CASSHRQGAADTQYF
TRBJ1-2	TRBV5-4	CASSLVGTAGYTF
TRBJ1-2	TRBV19	CASSIPSGQVYYGYTF
TRBJ2-2	TRBV28	CASRTGQYTGELFF
.	TRBV6-6	CASGSPGLAGVYEQYF